The 4 T cell receptor beta chains presented below share a single source sample, sequenced in a study of T cells expressing NK-cell markers. TCRdb re-called the 5' RACE reads and shows each CDR3 protein once, DNA omitted. This sample's table has approximately 440,000 distinct CDR3 sequences. The sequenced sample was blood T cells: a sorted CD56 or NKG2C T cell subset, CD4+ or CD8+ T cells, or bulk PBMC T cells (not recorded which). The receptors come from a woman aged 45-60 years in good health.

V and J are TRBV10-3 and TRBJ2-7; TCRdb picks TRBD1, but there is no DNA to check that call. Per the germline V gene, CDR1 is ENHRY and CDR2 is SYGVKD. CDR3 size: 14 residues. This chain's CDR3 is CAISVGGAVPEQYF.

The chain combines TRBV30 with TRBJ2-3; TCRdb proposes TRBD2, but this gene call is untestable without DNA. Germline values: CDR1 GTSNPN, CDR2 SVGIG (reference sequence). This CDR3 comprises 18 residues. CDR3 in amino acids: CAWSSRRSAGGGTDTQYF.

This chain links TRBV9 with TRBJ2-7; without DNA, the TCRdb call of TRBD2 cannot be checked. The CDR3 covers 14 residues. CDR1 is SGDLS and CDR2 is YYNGEE in the germline V gene. The CDR3 loop is CASSGTSGAGEQYF.

The chain uses TRBV10-3 and TRBJ2-6. CDR3 length: 13 amino acids. Germline V gene lookup returns CDR1 ENHRY and CDR2 SYGVKD. The chain's CDR3 is CANKESGANVLTF.